This paragraph covers one TCR beta chain sequence. Its antigen is still unknown. It was with 60 Vbeta and 13 Jbeta primers that the PCR ran. TCRdb keeps only in-frame clones here, not all; method: immunoSEQ multiplex PCR. The sample shows 100,000 or so clones, 9.5% to 15% of them seen only once. This sample is drawn from a study of cytomegalovirus exposure and HLA in healthy donors. Study-wide points: Donors were assumed by presence/absence analyses to have roughly uniform sequencing depth.

Germline V gene sequence: CDR1 SSHAT, CDR2 FNYEAQ (reference sequence). The CDR3 has 15 residues. J lost 5 bases, V lost 5 bases, and 5 bases had no gene match. The rearrangement links TRBV7-7 to TRBJ2-7; 14 nucleotides agree with TRBD2. This TCR was sampled from a man in his forties in good health and CMV-seropositive. The sequenced sample consisted of PBMCs. In nucleotides, the CDR3 is TGTGCCAGCAGCCGGGGACTAGCGGGAGTTAACGAGCAGTACTTC. Its translation is CASSRGLAGVNEQYF.